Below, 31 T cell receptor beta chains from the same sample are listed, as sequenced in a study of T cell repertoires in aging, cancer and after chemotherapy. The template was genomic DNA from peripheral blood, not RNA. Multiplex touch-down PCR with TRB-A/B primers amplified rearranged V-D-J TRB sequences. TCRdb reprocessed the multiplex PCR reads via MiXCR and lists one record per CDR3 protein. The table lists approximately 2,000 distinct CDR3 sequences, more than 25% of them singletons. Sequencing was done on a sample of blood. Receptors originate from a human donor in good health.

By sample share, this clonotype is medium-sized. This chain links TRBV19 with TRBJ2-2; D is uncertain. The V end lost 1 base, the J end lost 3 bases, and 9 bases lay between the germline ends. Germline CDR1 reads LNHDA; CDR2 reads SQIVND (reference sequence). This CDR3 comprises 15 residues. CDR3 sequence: CASSIGVRYTGELFF. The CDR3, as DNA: TGTGCCAGTAGTATAGGGGTTAGGTACACCGGGGAGCTGTTTTTT.

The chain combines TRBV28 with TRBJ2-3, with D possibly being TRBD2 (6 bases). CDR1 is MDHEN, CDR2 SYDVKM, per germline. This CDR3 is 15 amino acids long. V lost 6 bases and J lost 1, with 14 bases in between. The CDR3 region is CASRKPGLRTDTQYF. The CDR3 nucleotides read TGTGCCAGCAGGAAGCCGGGACTCCGCACAGATACGCAGTATTTT.

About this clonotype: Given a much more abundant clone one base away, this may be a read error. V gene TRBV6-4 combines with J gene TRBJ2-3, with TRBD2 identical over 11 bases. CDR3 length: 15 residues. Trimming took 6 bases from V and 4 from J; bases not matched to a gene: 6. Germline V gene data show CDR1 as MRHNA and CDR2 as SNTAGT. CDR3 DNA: TGTGCCAGCAGCCAGAATAGCGGGGGGGCAGATACGCAGTATTTT. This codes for CASSQNSGGADTQYF.

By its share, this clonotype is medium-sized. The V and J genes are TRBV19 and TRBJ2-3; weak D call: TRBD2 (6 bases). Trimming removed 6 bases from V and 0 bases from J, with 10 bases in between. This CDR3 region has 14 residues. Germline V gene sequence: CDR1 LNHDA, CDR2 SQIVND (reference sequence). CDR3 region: CASRPGTSTDTQYF. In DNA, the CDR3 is TGTGCCAGTAGACCCGGGACTAGCACAGATACGCAGTATTTT.

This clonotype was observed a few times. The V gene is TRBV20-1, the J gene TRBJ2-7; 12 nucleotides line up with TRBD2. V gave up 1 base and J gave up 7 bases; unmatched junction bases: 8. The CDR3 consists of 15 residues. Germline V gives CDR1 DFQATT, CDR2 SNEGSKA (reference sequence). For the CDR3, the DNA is TGCAGTGCTAGAGGTGCGACTAGCGGGAGTGGAGAGCAGTACTTC. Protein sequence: CSARGATSGSGEQYF.

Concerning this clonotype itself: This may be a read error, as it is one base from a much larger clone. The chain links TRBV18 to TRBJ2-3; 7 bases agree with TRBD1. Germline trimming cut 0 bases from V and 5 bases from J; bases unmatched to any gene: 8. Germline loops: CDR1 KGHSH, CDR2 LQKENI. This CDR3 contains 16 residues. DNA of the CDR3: TGTGCCAGCTCACCACCGGGACAGTCGTACATAGATACGCAGTATTTT. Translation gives CASSPPGQSYIDTQYF.

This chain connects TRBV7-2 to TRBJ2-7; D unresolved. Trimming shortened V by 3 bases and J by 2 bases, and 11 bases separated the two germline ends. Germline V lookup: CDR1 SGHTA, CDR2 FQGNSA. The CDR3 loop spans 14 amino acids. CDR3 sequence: CASSFRAHPYEQYF. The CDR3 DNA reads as TGTGCCAGCAGCTTTAGGGCCCACCCCTACGAGCAGTACTTC. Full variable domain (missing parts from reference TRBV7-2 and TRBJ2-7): GAGVSQSPSNKVTEKGKDVELRCDPISGHTALYWYRQSLGQGLEFLIYFQGNSAPDKSGLPSDRFSAERTGGSVSTLTIQRTQQEDSAVYLCASSFRAHPYEQYFGPGTRLTVT.

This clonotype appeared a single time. The CDR3, as DNA: TGTGCCAGCAGTTTCGGACTAGCGGGGGCCCGTTGGGTGGCCCAGTACTTC. It specifies CASSFGLAGARWVAQYF. J is TRBJ2-5 and V is TRBV19, with 13 bases aligning to TRBD2. The germline V gene encodes CDR1 LNHDA and CDR2 SQIVND (reference sequence). Germline trimming cut 9 bases from V and 9 bases from J; bases unmatched to any gene: 19. This CDR3 has 17 residues.

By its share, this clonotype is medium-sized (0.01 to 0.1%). CDR3 nucleotides: TGTGCCAGCAGAAAAGGACGGGAGACCCAGTACTTC. It encodes CASRKGRETQYF. The chain has TRBV6-2 or TRBV6-3 and TRBJ2-5; D gene ambiguous. The V and J ends lost 6 bases and 5 bases respectively, with 10 bases between them. This CDR3 region has 12 residues. CDR1 and CDR2 from the germline V gene are MNHEY and SVGEGT.

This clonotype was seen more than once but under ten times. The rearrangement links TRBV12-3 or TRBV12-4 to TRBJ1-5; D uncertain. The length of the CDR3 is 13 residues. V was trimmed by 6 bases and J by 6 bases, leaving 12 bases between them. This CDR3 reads CASSLGSSQPQHF. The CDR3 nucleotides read TGTGCCAGCAGCCTCGGTTCCAGTCAGCCCCAGCATTTT.

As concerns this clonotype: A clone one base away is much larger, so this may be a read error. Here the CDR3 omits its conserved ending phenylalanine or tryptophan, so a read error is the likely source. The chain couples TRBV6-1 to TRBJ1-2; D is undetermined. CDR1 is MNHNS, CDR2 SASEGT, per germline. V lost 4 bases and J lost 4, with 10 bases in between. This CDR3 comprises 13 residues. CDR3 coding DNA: TGTGCCAGCAGTGCTAGACATTTCTATGGCTACACCTTA. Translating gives CASSARHFYGYTL.

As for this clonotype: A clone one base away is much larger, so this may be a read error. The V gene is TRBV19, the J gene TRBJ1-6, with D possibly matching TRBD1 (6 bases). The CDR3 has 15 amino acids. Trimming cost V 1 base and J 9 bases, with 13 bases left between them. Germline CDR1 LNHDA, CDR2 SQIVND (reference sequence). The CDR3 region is CASSIGANRVSPLHF. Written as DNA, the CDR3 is TGTGCCAGTAGTATAGGGGCCAACAGGGTTTCACCCCTCCACTTT.

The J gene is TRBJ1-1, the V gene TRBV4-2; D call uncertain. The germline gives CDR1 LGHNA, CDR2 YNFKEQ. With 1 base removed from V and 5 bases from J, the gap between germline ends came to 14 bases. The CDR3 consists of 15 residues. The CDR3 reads CASSQGTAFGTEAFF. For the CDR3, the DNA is TGTGCCAGCAGCCAAGGGACGGCCTTTGGAACTGAAGCTTTCTTT.

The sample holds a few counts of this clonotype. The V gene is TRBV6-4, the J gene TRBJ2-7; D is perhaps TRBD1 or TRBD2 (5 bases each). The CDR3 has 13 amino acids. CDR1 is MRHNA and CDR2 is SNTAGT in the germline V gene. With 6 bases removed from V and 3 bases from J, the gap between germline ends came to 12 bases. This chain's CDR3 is CASSPGPNYEQYF. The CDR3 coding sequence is TGTGCCAGCAGCCCGGGACCGAACTACGAGCAGTACTTC.

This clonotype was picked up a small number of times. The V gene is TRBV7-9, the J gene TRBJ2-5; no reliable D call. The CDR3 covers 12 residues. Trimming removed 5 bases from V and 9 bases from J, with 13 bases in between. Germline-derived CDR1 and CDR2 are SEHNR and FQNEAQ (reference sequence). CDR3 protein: CASSIRDRPQYF. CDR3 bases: TGTGCCAGCAGCATTAGAGATAGGCCCCAGTACTTC.

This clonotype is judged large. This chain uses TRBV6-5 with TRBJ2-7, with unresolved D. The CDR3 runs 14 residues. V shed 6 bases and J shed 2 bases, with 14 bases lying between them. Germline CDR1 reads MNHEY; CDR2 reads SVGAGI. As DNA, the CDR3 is TGTGCCAGCAGGATACTCTTCGGTCCCTACGAGCAGTACTTC. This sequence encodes CASRILFGPYEQYF.

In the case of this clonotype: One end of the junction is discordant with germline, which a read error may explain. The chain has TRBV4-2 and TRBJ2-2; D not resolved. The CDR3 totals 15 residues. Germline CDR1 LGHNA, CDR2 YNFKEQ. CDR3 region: CASSQDGPDTEELFF. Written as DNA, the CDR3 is TGTGCCAGCAGCCAAGATGGCCCAGATACCGAGGAGCTGTTTTTT.

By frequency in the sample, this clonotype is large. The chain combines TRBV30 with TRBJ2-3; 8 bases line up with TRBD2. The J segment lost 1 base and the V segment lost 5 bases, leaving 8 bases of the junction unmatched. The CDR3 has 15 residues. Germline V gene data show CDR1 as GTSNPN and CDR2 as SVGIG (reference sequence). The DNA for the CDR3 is TGTGCCTGGGGGCGTCCGACTAGCGGCACAGATACGCAGTATTTT. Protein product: CAWGRPTSGTDTQYF.

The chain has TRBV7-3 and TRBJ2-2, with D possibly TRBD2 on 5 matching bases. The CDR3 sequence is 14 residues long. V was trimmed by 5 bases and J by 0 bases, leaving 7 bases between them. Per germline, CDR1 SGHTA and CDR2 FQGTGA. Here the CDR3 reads CASSRAANTGELFF. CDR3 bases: TGTGCCAGCAGCCGAGCGGCGAACACCGGGGAGCTGTTTTTT.

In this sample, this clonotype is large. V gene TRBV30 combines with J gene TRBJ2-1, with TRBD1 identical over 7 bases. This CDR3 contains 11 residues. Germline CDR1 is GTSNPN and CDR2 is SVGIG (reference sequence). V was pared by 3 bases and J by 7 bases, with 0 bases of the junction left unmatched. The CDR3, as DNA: TGTGCCTGGAGCAGGGGGAATGAGCAGTTCTTC. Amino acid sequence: CAWSRGNEQFF.

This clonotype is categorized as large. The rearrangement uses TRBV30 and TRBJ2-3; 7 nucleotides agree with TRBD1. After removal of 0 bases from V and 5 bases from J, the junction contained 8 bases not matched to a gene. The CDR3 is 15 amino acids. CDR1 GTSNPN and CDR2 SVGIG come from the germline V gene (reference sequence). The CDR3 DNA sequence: TGTGCCTGGAGTGTACTAACAGGGGTCCTAGATACGCAGTATTTT. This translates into CAWSVLTGVLDTQYF.

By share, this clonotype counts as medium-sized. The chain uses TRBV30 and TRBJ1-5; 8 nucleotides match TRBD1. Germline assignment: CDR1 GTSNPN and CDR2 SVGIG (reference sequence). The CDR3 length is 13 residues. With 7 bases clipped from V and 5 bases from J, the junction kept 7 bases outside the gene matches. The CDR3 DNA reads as TGTGCCTACCGGGACAGGATCGATCAGCCCCAGCATTTT. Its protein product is CAYRDRIDQPQHF.

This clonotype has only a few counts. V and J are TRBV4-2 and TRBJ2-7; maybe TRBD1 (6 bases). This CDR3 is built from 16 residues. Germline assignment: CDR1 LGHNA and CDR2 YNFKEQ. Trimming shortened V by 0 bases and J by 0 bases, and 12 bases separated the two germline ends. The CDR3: CASSQDPPDSSYEQYF. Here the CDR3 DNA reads TGTGCCAGCAGCCAAGATCCCCCGGACAGCTCCTACGAGCAGTACTTC.

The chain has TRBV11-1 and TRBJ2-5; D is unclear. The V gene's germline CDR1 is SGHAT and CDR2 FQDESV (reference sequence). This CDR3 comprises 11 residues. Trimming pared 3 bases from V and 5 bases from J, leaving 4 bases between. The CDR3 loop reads CASSLAETQYF. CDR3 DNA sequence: TGTGCCAGCAGCTTGGCCGAGACCCAGTACTTC.

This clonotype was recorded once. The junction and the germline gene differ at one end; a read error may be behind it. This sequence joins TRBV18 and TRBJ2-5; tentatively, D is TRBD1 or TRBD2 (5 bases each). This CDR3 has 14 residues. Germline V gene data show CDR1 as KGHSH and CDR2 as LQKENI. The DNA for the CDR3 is TGTGCCAGCTCACCACCGGTTGGGGGAGAGACCCATTACTTC. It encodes CASSPPVGGETHYF.

The CDR3 coding sequence is TGCAGTGCTAGAGAAAGGACAGGGTATGGCTACACCTTC. Amino acid sequence: CSARERTGYGYTF. This sequence joins TRBV20-1 and TRBJ1-2, with TRBD1 identical over 8 bases. The V gene end was trimmed by 0 bases and the J gene end by 5 bases; junction bases not matched to a gene: 2. The germline CDR1 and CDR2 sequences are DFQATT and SNEGSKA (reference sequence). The CDR3 contains 13 residues.

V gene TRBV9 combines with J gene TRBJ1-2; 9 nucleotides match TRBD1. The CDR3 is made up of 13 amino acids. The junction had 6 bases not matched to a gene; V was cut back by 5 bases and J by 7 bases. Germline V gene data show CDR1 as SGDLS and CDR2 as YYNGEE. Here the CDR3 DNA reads TGTGCCAGCAGGCTAACAGGGGGCGGTGGCTACACCTTC. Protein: CASRLTGGGGYTF.

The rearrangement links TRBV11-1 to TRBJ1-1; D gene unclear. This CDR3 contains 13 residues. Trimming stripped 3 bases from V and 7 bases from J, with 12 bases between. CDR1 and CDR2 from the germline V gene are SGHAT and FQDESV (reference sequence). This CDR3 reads CASSLGWAGEAFF. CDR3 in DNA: TGTGCCAGCAGCTTGGGGTGGGCCGGTGAAGCTTTCTTT.

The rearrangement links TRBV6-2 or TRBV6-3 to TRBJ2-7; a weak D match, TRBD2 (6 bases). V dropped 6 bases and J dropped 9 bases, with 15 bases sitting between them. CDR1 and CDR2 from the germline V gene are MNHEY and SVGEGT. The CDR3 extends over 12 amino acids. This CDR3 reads CASSEGGFRQYF. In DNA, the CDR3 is TGTGCCAGCAGCGAAGGAGGGTTTAGGCAGTACTTC.

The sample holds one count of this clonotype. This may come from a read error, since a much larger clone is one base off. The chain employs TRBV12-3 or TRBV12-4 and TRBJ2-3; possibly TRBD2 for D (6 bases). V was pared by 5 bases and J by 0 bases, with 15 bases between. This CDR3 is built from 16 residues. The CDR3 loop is CASSPKEGGSTDTQYF. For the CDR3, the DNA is TGTGCCAGCAGTCCCAAAGAGGGAGGTAGCACAGATACGCAGTATTTT.

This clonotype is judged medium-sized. In DNA, the CDR3 is TGTGCCATCAGGGGTAGCGGGAGAGATACAGATACGCAGTATTTT. As protein: CAIRGSGRDTDTQYF. The chain links TRBV10-3 to TRBJ2-3; 9 bases align to TRBD2. Germline values: CDR1 ENHRY, CDR2 SYGVKD. The CDR3 contains 15 residues. V shed 6 bases, J shed 3 bases, and the junction held 7 bases outside the gene matches.